Reported below is one T cell receptor (beta chain). This entry comes from a study of blood T cell repertoires in COVID-19. Assay: immunoSEQ multiplex PCR; the TCRdb copy retains only in-frame clones and omits some. The table shows around 68,000 clones, with approximately 79% occurring only once. The CDR3 totals 13 residues. V gave up 6 bases and J gave up 3 bases, with 9 bases separating them. Germline V lookup: CDR1 WSHSY, CDR2 SAAADI. The material sequenced was peripheral blood. The rearrangement joins TRBV10-2 to TRBJ1-5; D may be TRBD1 (5 bases). The sequence derives from a woman aged 45-65 years with acute or convalescent COVID-19. The CDR3 region is CASSAQVNQPQHF. As DNA, the CDR3 is TGCGCCAGCAGCGCACAGGTCAATCAGCCCCAGCATTTT.